This T cell receptor beta chain derives from a study of T cell responses to AZD1222 COVID-19 vaccine. Findings and caveats of the study: Clonal diversity may have been underestimated, and the donors were mostly white British, with more females than males. Spike as a whole was targeted by vaccine-associated CD4 TCRs, dominant at 160-218 and 743-854. Targets within unmutated variant regions were reportedly found for nearly half of spike-specific TCRs.

Measured with immunoSEQ multiplex PCR; TCRdb has only the in-frame clones, and not every one. The table includes about 260,000 clones, 80% to 95% detected once. Worth noting for this clone: Its matching antigen is unknown.

Trimming took 6 bases from V and 0 from J, leaving 3 bases between them. Per the germline V gene, CDR1 is SQVTM and CDR2 is ANQGSEA. The CDR3 is 10 amino acids. The clonotype was recovered from an adult in good health. The sample was peripheral blood, taken on day 0 of AZD1222 vaccination. The chain is built from TRBV29-1 and TRBJ2-7, with unresolved D. The DNA for the CDR3 is TGCAGCGTACTCTCCTACGAGCAGTACTTC. Its protein is CSVLSYEQYF.